This entry describes one TCR beta chain. This sample stems from a study of technical replicates of blood from several donors. Per the germline V gene, CDR1 is PRHDT and CDR2 is FYEKMQ (reference sequence). V lost 2 bases, J lost 4 bases, and 10 bases stayed unmatched. The CDR3 consists of 16 residues. Assay: immunoSEQ multiplex PCR; the TCRdb copy retains only in-frame clones and omits some. The top ten hold around 0.24% of the sample, which has some 68,000 clones, around 95% seen once. This TCR was sampled from a human donor in good health. Sequencing input: T cells isolated from PBMCs. The chain carries TRBV13 and TRBJ2-7; 8 nucleotides align to TRBD1. The CDR3 DNA sequence: TGTGCCAGCAGCTTACGGTCAGGGGGCGCTTTGTACGAGCAGTACTTC. It specifies CASSLRSGGALYEQYF.